The T cell receptor beta chain described here comes from a study of graft-versus-host responses after intestinal transplantation. Looking at the study overall: Once they had received anti-thymocyte globulin induction, all recipients took tacrolimus and steroids for around 3 years.

General study findings and limits: Among recipient marrow samples, GvH clones were found; some appeared first in ileum or blood. Elevated graft-versus-host to host-versus-graft clonal ratios in allografts were recorded for patients with graft-donor T cell macrochimerism.

Some clones are missing from TCRdb's copy, which holds only in-frame ones; the method was immunoSEQ multiplex PCR. Of some 69,000 clones in the sample, around 90% were seen once. Bone marrow was aspirated after transplant. It came from the posterior iliac crest or another site. V dropped 4 bases and J dropped 2 bases, with 6 bases sitting between them. CDR3 length equals 14 residues. Concerning this clone itself: What it binds is not known.

The origin of this receptor is a human patient who received an intestinal transplant, so some T cells may come from the graft donor. This chain joins TRBV23-1 and TRBJ2-6, with D uncertain. TRBV23-1 is annotated as an ORF whose role is uncertain. The sample in question was bone marrow, obtained 700 to 850 days after intestinal transplantation. The CDR3 loop reads CASSLVTGANVLTF. The CDR3 DNA sequence: TGCGCCAGCAGTCTGGTAACTGGGGCCAACGTCCTGACTTTC.